This note documents a single T cell receptor (beta chain) sequence. No antigen is known for it. The CDR3 is 16 amino acids. Germline V gene sequence: CDR1 DFQATT, CDR2 SNEGSKA (reference sequence). Trimming pared 0 bases from V and 0 bases from J, leaving 12 bases between. Patients were excluded because of uncontrolled infection, other autoimmune disease, pregnancy or lactation. Diagnoses rested on clinical symptoms, serum thyroxine and TRAb, thyroid ultrasound and orbital computed tomography. PBMCs were sourced from approximately 10 ml fresh peripheral blood. These data are taken from a study of T cells in Graves' hyperthyroidism and ophthalmopathy. Whole-study findings and limits: Using 13 V-J features, a model discriminated ophthalmopathy from stable hyperthyroidism.

Authors of the study amplified TCR beta CDR3 regions from RNA transcripts. TCR CDR3 regions were first amplified by RT-PCR with HTBI primers. One entry per CDR3 protein, called by TCRdb with MiXCR from the multiplex PCR reads. The sample has about 640,000 distinct CDR3 sequences; less than 25% are singletons. The gene calls are TRBV20-1 and TRBJ1-3; tentative D call: TRBD1 (6 bases). Sequenced input: blood. This sequence was found in a man aged 25 to 45 with Graves' ophthalmopathy. The CDR3, as DNA: TGCAGTGCTAGAGATACCTCGGGACACTCTGGAAACACCATATATTTT. Protein: CSARDTSGHSGNTIYF.